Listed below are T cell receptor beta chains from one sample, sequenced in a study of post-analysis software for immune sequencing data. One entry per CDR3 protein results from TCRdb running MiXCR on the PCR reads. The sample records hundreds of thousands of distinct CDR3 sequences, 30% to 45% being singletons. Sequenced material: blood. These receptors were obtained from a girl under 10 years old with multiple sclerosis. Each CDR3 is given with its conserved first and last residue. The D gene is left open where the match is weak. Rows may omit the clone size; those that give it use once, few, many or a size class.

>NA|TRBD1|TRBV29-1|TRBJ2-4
TGCAGCGTTGGTTTTCCGGGACAGGGTGCCAAAAACATTCAGTACTTC
CSVGFPGQGAKNIQYF
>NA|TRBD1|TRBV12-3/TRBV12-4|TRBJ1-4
TGTGCCAGCAGTTTCGACAGGGTCAATGAAAAACTGTTTTTT
CASSFDRVNEKLFF
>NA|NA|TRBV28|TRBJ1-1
TGTGCCAGCAGCCTCGGAGCATACATCGATGAAGCTTTCTTT
CASSLGAYIDEAFF
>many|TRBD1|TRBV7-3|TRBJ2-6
TGTGCCAGCAGTAGACAGGGGGGCCACACCGGGGCCAACGTCCTGACTTTC
CASSRQGGHTGANVLTF
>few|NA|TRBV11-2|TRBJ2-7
TGTGCCAGCAGCTTCTGGACCTCGGGGGAGCAGTACTTC
CASSFWTSGEQYF
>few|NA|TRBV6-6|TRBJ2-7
TGTGCCAGCAGGTCGGTCGACGAGCAGTACTTC
CASRSVDEQYF
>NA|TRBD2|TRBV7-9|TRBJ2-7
TGTGCCAGCAGCTTAGAGCTTCTAGCGGGAGGGCCCTACGAGCAGTACTTC
CASSLELLAGGPYEQYF
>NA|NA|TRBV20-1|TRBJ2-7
TGCAGTGCGCCGCAGGCCTACGAGCAGTACTTC
CSAPQAYEQYF
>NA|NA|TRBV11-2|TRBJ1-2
TGTGCCAGCAGGCCGCTAAATCGACAGGCCGCTGACGGCTACACCTTC
CASRPLNRQAADGYTF
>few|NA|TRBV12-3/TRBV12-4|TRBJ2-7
TGTGCCAGCAGCCCATCGGGACACGAGCAGTACTTC
CASSPSGHEQYF
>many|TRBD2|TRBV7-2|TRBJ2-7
TGTGCCAGCAGCTTAGGGACTAGCGGCTCAAGCTCCTACGAGCAGTACTTC
CASSLGTSGSSSYEQYF
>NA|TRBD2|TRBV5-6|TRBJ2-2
TGTGCCAGCAGCGACTTAGCCCCGGCGGGTAGCGGGAGGCCCGGGGAGCTGTTTTTT
CASSDLAPAGSGRPGELFF
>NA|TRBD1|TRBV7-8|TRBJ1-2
TGTGCCAGCAGCCAGGGACAGGGGGCAAGCGGCTACACCTTC
CASSQGQGASGYTF
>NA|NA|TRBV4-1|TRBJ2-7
TGCGCCAGCAGCCAAATAGGACAACAACTCGAGCAGTACTTC
CASSQIGQQLEQYF
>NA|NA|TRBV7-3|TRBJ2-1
TGTGCCAGCAGCTTTTCGGATAGTGAGCAGTTCTTC
CASSFSDSEQFF
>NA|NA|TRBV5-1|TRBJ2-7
TGCGCCAGCAGCCTACTATCTGACAGGTACCTCTCCTACGAGCAGTACTTC
CASSLLSDRYLSYEQYF
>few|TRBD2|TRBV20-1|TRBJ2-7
TGCAGTGCTAGTCCCTCCTCGGGTAGCGGGGCCTACGAGCAGTACTTC
CSASPSSGSGAYEQYF
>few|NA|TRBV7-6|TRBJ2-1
TGTGCCAGCAGCTGGGGGCTAGCGGACAATGAGCAGTTCTTC
CASSWGLADNEQFF
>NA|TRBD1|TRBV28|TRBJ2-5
TGTGCCAGCAGTTCCCGGGACAGGGGGCGGGAGACCCAGTACTTC
CASSSRDRGRETQYF
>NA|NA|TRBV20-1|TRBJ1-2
TGCAGTGCTAGTTGGGTCGCAGGCTATGGCTACACCTTC
CSASWVAGYGYTF
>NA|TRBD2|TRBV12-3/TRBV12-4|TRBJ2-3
TGTGCCAGCAGTACTAGCGGGGGATACACAGATACGCAGTATTTT
CASSTSGGYTDTQYF
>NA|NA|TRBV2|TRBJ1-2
TGTGCCAGCAGACAGGGTTCCTATGGCTACACCTTC
CASRQGSYGYTF
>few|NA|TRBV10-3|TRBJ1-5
TGTGCCATCAGTGAGTCGAATCACAGGGTGGCTCAGCCCCAGCATTTT
CAISESNHRVAQPQHF
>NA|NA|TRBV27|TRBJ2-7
TGTGCCAGCAGTTCGGTTGAGAGTGGCGAGCAGTACTTC
CASSSVESGEQYF
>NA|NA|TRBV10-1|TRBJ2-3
TGCGCCAGCCAGCCTTTCCCTGGGGGGGATACGCAGTATTTT
CASQPFPGGDTQYF
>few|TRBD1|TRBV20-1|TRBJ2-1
TGCAGTGCTAGACCCTGGACAGGACCAAGGCAGTTCTTC
CSARPWTGPRQFF
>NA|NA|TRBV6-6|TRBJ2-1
TGTGCCAGCAGTTACCCAATAGACTCCTACAATGAGCAGTTCTTC
CASSYPIDSYNEQFF
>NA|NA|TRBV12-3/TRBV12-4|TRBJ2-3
TGTGCCAGCAGTTTGCCGGGGGCTACAGATACGCAGTATTTT
CASSLPGATDTQYF
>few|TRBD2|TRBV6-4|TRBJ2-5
TGTGCCAGCAGTGAAACTAGCGGAGCCATTAAACGGTACTTC
CASSETSGAIKRYF
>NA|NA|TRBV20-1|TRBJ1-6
TGCAGTGCTAGTGAACAGGGATCAGGTTCACCCCTCCACTTT
CSASEQGSGSPLHF
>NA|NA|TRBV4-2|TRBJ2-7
TGTGCCAGCAGCCAAGGGCAAATCCCCTCCTACGAGCAGTACTTC
CASSQGQIPSYEQYF
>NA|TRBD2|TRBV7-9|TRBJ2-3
TGTGCCAGCCACGAACTAGCGGGGAAAGGTACGCAGTATTTT
CASHELAGKGTQYF
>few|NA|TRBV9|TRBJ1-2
TGTGCCAGCAGAGGGGACCATCGAAATGGCTACACCTTC
CASRGDHRNGYTF
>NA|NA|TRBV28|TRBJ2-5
TGTGCCAGCAGTTATGAGGGGACGAGAGAGACCCAGTACTTC
CASSYEGTRETQYF
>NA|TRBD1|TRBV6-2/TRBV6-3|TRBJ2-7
TGTGCCAGCAGACCCTGGACAGGGGCCTACGAGCAGTACTTC
CASRPWTGAYEQYF
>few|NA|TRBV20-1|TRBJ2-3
TGCAGTGCTAGCGGCTCCCGGGCGCCCGATACGCAGTATTTT
CSASGSRAPDTQYF